This T cell receptor beta chain was recorded in a study of cytomegalovirus exposure and HLA in healthy donors. Study outcomes and limitations: Among the most significant clusters, several appeared linked to common viral pathogens in a later analysis. Overall, roughly 160 TCR beta chains were annotated as cytomegalovirus-associated. It is likely that the observed cluster of highly shared sequence variants was a sequencing artifact.

There are 13 residues in the CDR3. The V gene end was trimmed by 5 bases and the J gene end by 7 bases; junction bases not matched to a gene: 6. CDR1 and CDR2 from the germline V gene are SGHRS and YFSETQ. With regard to this clone: Its antigen is as yet unknown.

PCR employed 60 Vbeta and 13 Jbeta primers. Assay used: immunoSEQ multiplex PCR; TCRdb lists only in-frame clones, some missing. This sample's table reports over 110,000 clones. The source is a male donor in good health and CMV-seronegative. V and J are TRBV5-1 and TRBJ2-3; 8 bases are a match to TRBD2. Sequenced material: PBMCs. Here the CDR3 reads CASSNSGTNTQYF. The CDR3 DNA follows: TGCGCCAGCAGTAATAGCGGGACAAATACGCAGTATTTT.